This is a list of T cell receptor beta chains from one sample in a study of T cell responses to AZD1222 COVID-19 vaccine. Profiled with immunoSEQ multiplex PCR; TCRdb holds only in-frame clones, not every one. The data show 100,000 to 130,000 clones, under 95% seen once. The sample in question was peripheral blood, obtained on day 0 of AZD1222 vaccination. The receptors stem from an adult in good health. Both conserved end residues are part of each CDR3. A D gene is named only where the DNA matches it firmly. Where a row states a size, it is once, few, many or the class of an expanded clone; other rows omit it.

V gene: TRBV18
clone size: NA
J gene: TRBJ2-7
D gene: NA
CDR3 protein: CASSPLGSGAGYEQYF
CDR3 DNA: TGTGCCAGCTCACCCTTAGGGTCAGGGGCAGGCTACGAGCAGTACTTC

V gene: TRBV3-1/TRBV3-2
clone size: NA
J gene: TRBJ2-3
D gene: TRBD2
CDR3 protein: CASSQMGTSGTDTQYF
CDR3 DNA: TGTGCCAGCAGCCAAATGGGGACTAGCGGGACAGATACGCAGTATTTT

V gene: TRBV6-5
clone size: NA
J gene: TRBJ2-4
D gene: TRBD1
CDR3 protein: CASSYDRVEQYF
CDR3 DNA: TGTGCCAGCAGTTATGACAGGGTCGAACAGTACTTC

V gene: TRBV18
clone size: NA
J gene: TRBJ2-7
D gene: NA
CDR3 protein: CASSPYEDTPYHPYEQYF
CDR3 DNA: TGTGCCAGCTCACCCTACGAGGACACCCCTTATCATCCTTACGAGCAGTACTTC

V gene: TRBV5-4
clone size: NA
J gene: TRBJ2-7
D gene: NA
CDR3 protein: CASSRETQGHEQYF
CDR3 DNA: TGTGCCAGCAGCCGAGAGACACAGGGCCACGAGCAGTACTTC

V gene: TRBV13
clone size: NA
J gene: TRBJ1-1
D gene: NA
CDR3 protein: CASSLPGDTEAFF
CDR3 DNA: TGTGCCAGCAGCCTCCCGGGGGACACTGAAGCTTTCTTT

V gene: TRBV5-1
clone size: NA
J gene: TRBJ2-2
D gene: NA
CDR3 protein: CASSQTVTGELFF
CDR3 DNA: TGCGCCAGCAGCCAAACAGTCACCGGGGAGCTGTTTTTT

V gene: TRBV20-1
clone size: once
J gene: TRBJ2-7
D gene: TRBD2
CDR3 protein: CSASSTSGGTSYEQYF
CDR3 DNA: TGCAGTGCTAGTTCGACTAGCGGGGGGACCTCCTACGAGCAGTACTTC

V gene: TRBV11-2
clone size: few
J gene: TRBJ2-7
D gene: NA
CDR3 protein: CASSSHKFPGYEQYF
CDR3 DNA: TGTGCCAGCAGCTCTCACAAATTCCCGGGCTACGAGCAGTACTTC

V gene: TRBV5-4
clone size: NA
J gene: TRBJ1-2
D gene: TRBD1
CDR3 protein: CASSYGNPGQGWGYTF
CDR3 DNA: TGTGCCAGCAGCTACGGCAATCCAGGACAGGGGTGGGGCTACACCTTC

V gene: TRBV28
clone size: NA
J gene: TRBJ2-5
D gene: NA
CDR3 protein: CASSGIEETQYF
CDR3 DNA: TGTGCCAGCAGTGGGATCGAAGAGACCCAGTACTTC

V gene: TRBV6-5
clone size: NA
J gene: TRBJ1-1
D gene: NA
CDR3 protein: CASTLSENTEAFF
CDR3 DNA: TGTGCCAGCACATTATCCGAGAACACTGAAGCTTTCTTT

V gene: TRBV4-2
clone size: NA
J gene: TRBJ2-7
D gene: TRBD2
CDR3 protein: CASSQGTSGVAEQYF
CDR3 DNA: TGTGCCAGCAGCCAAGGGACTAGCGGGGTTGCAGAGCAGTACTTC

V gene: TRBV9
clone size: NA
J gene: TRBJ1-6
D gene: NA
CDR3 protein: CASTNDRSNSPLHF
CDR3 DNA: TGTGCCAGCACCAACGATAGGAGTAATTCACCCCTCCACTTT

V gene: TRBV7-2
clone size: NA
J gene: TRBJ2-1
D gene: TRBD1
CDR3 protein: CASSYDRGLVNEQFF
CDR3 DNA: TGTGCCAGCAGCTATGACAGGGGGCTCGTCAATGAGCAGTTCTTC

V gene: TRBV4-3
clone size: NA
J gene: TRBJ2-5
D gene: NA
CDR3 protein: CASSQALRETQYF
CDR3 DNA: TGCGCCAGCAGCCAAGCCTTGCGAGAGACCCAGTACTTC

V gene: TRBV28
clone size: NA
J gene: TRBJ2-3
D gene: TRBD2
CDR3 protein: CASSPLWGSGGTLGTDTQYF
CDR3 DNA: TGTGCCAGCAGTCCCCTTTGGGGTAGCGGGGGAACACTCGGCACAGATACGCAGTATTTT

V gene: TRBV12-3/TRBV12-4
clone size: NA
J gene: TRBJ1-2
D gene: NA
CDR3 protein: CASSPTGDYGYTF
CDR3 DNA: TGTGCCAGCAGTCCGACCGGAGATTATGGCTACACCTTC

V gene: TRBV2
clone size: NA
J gene: TRBJ2-7
D gene: TRBD2
CDR3 protein: CASSESQTSGGTYEQYF
CDR3 DNA: TGTGCCAGCAGTGAATCCCAGACTAGCGGGGGAACATACGAGCAGTACTTC

V gene: TRBV5-1
clone size: NA
J gene: TRBJ2-5
D gene: NA
CDR3 protein: CASSPPGYQETQYF
CDR3 DNA: TGCGCCAGCAGCCCCCCCGGGTACCAAGAGACCCAGTACTTC

V gene: TRBV7-2
clone size: NA
J gene: TRBJ2-7
D gene: TRBD2
CDR3 protein: CASSLEGGGAYEQYF
CDR3 DNA: TGTGCCAGCAGCTTAGAAGGCGGGGGGGCTTACGAGCAGTACTTC

V gene: TRBV6-5
clone size: NA
J gene: TRBJ1-1
D gene: NA
CDR3 protein: CASSYSRGRDTEAFF
CDR3 DNA: TGTGCCAGCAGTTACTCCAGGGGCAGGGACACTGAAGCTTTCTTT

V gene: TRBV29-1
clone size: NA
J gene: TRBJ1-1
D gene: NA
CDR3 protein: CSVSAPENTEAFF
CDR3 DNA: TGCAGCGTTAGTGCCCCGGAGAACACTGAAGCTTTCTTT

V gene: TRBV4-3
clone size: NA
J gene: TRBJ1-4
D gene: NA
CDR3 protein: CASSPQSGRWTNEKLFF
CDR3 DNA: TGCGCCAGCAGCCCTCAGTCGGGGCGGTGGACTAATGAAAAACTGTTTTTT

V gene: TRBV12-5
clone size: NA
J gene: TRBJ2-7
D gene: NA
CDR3 protein: CASGFELAYEQYF
CDR3 DNA: TGTGCTAGTGGTTTTGAGTTAGCCTACGAGCAGTACTTC

V gene: TRBV7-9
clone size: NA
J gene: TRBJ1-5
D gene: NA
CDR3 protein: CASSFVGGNQPQHF
CDR3 DNA: TGTGCCAGCAGCTTCGTCGGGGGGAATCAGCCCCAGCATTTT

V gene: TRBV7-9
clone size: NA
J gene: TRBJ1-4
D gene: NA
CDR3 protein: CASSLWTPGDEKLFF
CDR3 DNA: TGTGCCAGCAGCTTATGGACACCCGGCGATGAAAAACTGTTTTTT